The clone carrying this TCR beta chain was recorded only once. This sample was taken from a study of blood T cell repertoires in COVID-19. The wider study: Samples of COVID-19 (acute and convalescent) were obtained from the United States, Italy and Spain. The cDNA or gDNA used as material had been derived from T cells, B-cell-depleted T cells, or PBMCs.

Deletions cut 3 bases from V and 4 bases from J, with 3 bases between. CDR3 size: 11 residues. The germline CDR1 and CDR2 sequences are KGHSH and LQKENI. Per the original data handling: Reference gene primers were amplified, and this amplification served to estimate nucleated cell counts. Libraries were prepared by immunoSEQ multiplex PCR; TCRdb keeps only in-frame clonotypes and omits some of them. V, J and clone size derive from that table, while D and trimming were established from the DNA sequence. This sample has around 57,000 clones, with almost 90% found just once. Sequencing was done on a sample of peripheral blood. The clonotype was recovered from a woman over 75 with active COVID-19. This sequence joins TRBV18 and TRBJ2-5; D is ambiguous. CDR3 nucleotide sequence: TGTGCCAGCTCACCGAGAGAGACCCAGTACTTC. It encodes CASSPRETQYF.